This T cell receptor beta chain was sequenced for a study of cytomegalovirus exposure and HLA in healthy donors. Study-wide findings and caveats: CMV serostatus stood as the only immune exposure information on hand. The classifier was said to identify cytomegalovirus status with high specificity and sensitivity.

PCR was performed using 60 Vbeta and 13 Jbeta primers. This table comes from immunoSEQ multiplex PCR, and its TCRdb copy is limited to in-frame clones, with some not included. The table lists nearly 110,000 clones, approximately 82% of them singletons, with 2.5% in the top ten. For this clone: The antigen is unknown.

This CDR3 contains 15 residues. In germline, CDR1 is SGHKS, CDR2 YYEKEE (reference sequence). Trimming stripped 4 bases from V and 3 bases from J, with 14 bases between. This TCR came from a man in his forties in good health and CMV-seronegative. Sequencing was performed on PBMCs. The chain uses TRBV5-5 and TRBJ1-3, with D possibly matching TRBD1 (5 bases). For the CDR3, the DNA is TGTGCCAGCAGCCTCACAAGGGGCTTTGGAAACACCATATATTTT. It codes for CASSLTRGFGNTIYF.